The rows below give T cell receptor beta chains drawn from one sample of a study of graft-versus-host responses after intestinal transplantation. Some clones are missing from TCRdb's copy, which holds only in-frame ones; the method was immunoSEQ multiplex PCR. The table records about 10,000 clones, 29% of them present only once. The sequenced sample was alloreactive CD8+ T cells from a mixed lymphocyte reaction culture, obtained before intestinal transplant. The source is a human patient who received an intestinal transplant. CDR3s include the opening cysteine and the closing phenylalanine or tryptophan. The D gene is left open where the match is weak. Where a row states a size, it is once, few, many or the class of an expanded clone; other rows omit it.

-,once,TRBJ1-5,TRBV10-1,TGCGCCAGCAGCGACCCTGGGGGGGGGTATAGCAATCAGCCCCAGCATTTT,CASSDPGGGYSNQPQHF
-,-,TRBJ1-4,TRBV27,TGTGCCAGCAGTTTAATTCAGGGTGGGGAAAAACTGTTTTTT,CASSLIQGGEKLFF
-,few,TRBJ1-1,TRBV7-9,TGTGCCAGCAGCTTAGCCCCCCAGAATCAAGCTTTCTTT,CASSLAPQNQAFF
-,few,TRBJ1-1,TRBV7-8,TGTGCCAGCAGCTTAGGCGGGAATGAAGCTTTCTTT,CASSLGGNEAFF
TRBD1,-,TRBJ1-2,TRBV7-9,TGTGCCAGCAGCACCACGAGGACAGGGGCCCATGGCGGCTACACCTTC,CASSTTRTGAHGGYTF
-,-,TRBJ2-7,TRBV12-5,TGTGCTAGTGGGGGGGCAGGCCCCGAGCAGTACTTC,CASGGAGPEQYF
TRBD1,few,TRBJ2-7,TRBV6-1,TGTGCCAGCAGCTTCCTCCGGGACAGGGGGGTCGAGCAGTACTTC,CASSFLRDRGVEQYF
TRBD1,medium-sized,TRBJ1-4,TRBV7-9,TGTGCCAGCAGCTCGGACAGGGGGCGTGAAAAACTGTTTTTT,CASSSDRGREKLFF
TRBD2,few,TRBJ2-5,TRBV11-2,TGTGCCAGCAGCTTAGTCCCCGGACTAGGGGTGGAGGAGACCCAGTACTTC,CASSLVPGLGVEETQYF
-,-,TRBJ1-1,TRBV2,TGTGCCAGCAGTGTTGGGCAGCTGAACACTGAAGCTTTCTTT,CASSVGQLNTEAFF
-,-,TRBJ1-3,TRBV27,TGTGCCAGCATCGGGGCCGGGGGAGCTGGAAACACCATATATTTT,CASIGAGGAGNTIYF
-,few,TRBJ1-5,TRBV5-6,TGTGCCAGCAGCCCCAACGCAGCCCAGCATTTT,CASSPNAAQHF
TRBD1,few,TRBJ2-1,TRBV5-4,TGTGCCAGCAGAGGGACAGGCTACAATGAGCAGTTCTTC,CASRGTGYNEQFF
TRBD1,-,TRBJ2-1,TRBV27,TGTGCCAGCAGTTCGGAGTCCCGGGACAGCAACAATGAGCAGTTCTTC,CASSSESRDSNNEQFF
TRBD1,medium-sized,TRBJ1-1,TRBV27,TGTGCCAGCAGTACAACAGGGGGGAACACTGAAGCTTTCTTT,CASSTTGGNTEAFF
-,medium-sized,TRBJ1-5,TRBV27,TGTGCCAGCAGTTTACTAGGACAGCCCCAGCATTTT,CASSLLGQPQHF
-,-,TRBJ2-1,TRBV7-3,TGTGCCAGCAGCTTCGTTGGAGGGTACAATGAGCAGTTCTTC,CASSFVGGYNEQFF
-,-,TRBJ2-1,TRBV4-1,TGCGCCAGCAGCCAAGATTTGAGAGCCTCCTACAATGAGCAGTTCTTC,CASSQDLRASYNEQFF
TRBD2,medium-sized,TRBJ2-1,TRBV27,TGTGCCAGCAGTTGGGGACTAGCGCTTAATGAGCAGTTCTTC,CASSWGLALNEQFF
-,medium-sized,TRBJ2-1,TRBV4-1,TGCGCCAGCAGCCAAGGGGCCCCTGAGCAGTTCTTC,CASSQGAPEQFF
TRBD2,few,TRBJ2-3,TRBV9,TGTGCCAGCAGCGTAGTTGGGGGGGACACAGATACGCAGTATTTT,CASSVVGGDTDTQYF
TRBD1,few,TRBJ1-2,TRBV9,TGTGCCAGCAGCGGGACAGGGTTAGGCTACACCTTC,CASSGTGLGYTF
-,-,TRBJ1-2,TRBV18,TGTGCCAGCTCACCCAGGGTATGGTACTATGGCTACACCTTC,CASSPRVWYYGYTF
TRBD1,few,TRBJ2-1,TRBV18,TGTGCCAGCTCAAGCCCAGGGGGCCCTTACAATGAGCAGTTCTTC,CASSSPGGPYNEQFF
TRBD1,-,TRBJ2-7,TRBV5-1,TGCGCCAGCAGCCAGTGGACAGGTTCTCCCTACGAGCAGTACTTC,CASSQWTGSPYEQYF
-,few,TRBJ1-5,TRBV9,TGTGCCAGCAGCGCGGGGGGAGGGTTGGGTCAGCCCCAGCATTTT,CASSAGGGLGQPQHF
-,few,TRBJ2-1,TRBV2,TGTGCCAGCAGACAGGGGGGGGGCTCCTACAATGAGCAGTTCTTC,CASRQGGGSYNEQFF
-,few,TRBJ1-1,TRBV9,TGTGCCAGCAGCGTAGCTCAATTGGGGTTCAGGGACACTGAAGCTTTCTTT,CASSVAQLGFRDTEAFF
-,-,TRBJ1-2,TRBV19,TGTGCCAGTAGTATCGGGATCGTCTATGGCTACACCTTC,CASSIGIVYGYTF
TRBD1,few,TRBJ2-7,TRBV11-3,TGTGCCAGCAGCTTAGACCCGACAGGGGGGACCTACGAGCAGTACTTC,CASSLDPTGGTYEQYF
-,few,TRBJ2-5,TRBV10-2,TGCGCCAGCAGTGAGTGGAAGGGGCCGGACAAAGAGACCCAGTACTTC,CASSEWKGPDKETQYF
-,-,TRBJ1-2,TRBV6-5,TGTGCCAGCTCCCTGGGGGGGGACGGCTACACCTTC,CASSLGGDGYTF
TRBD1,medium-sized,TRBJ1-2,TRBV27,TGTGCCAGCCGTGACAGGGGGCATGGCTACACCTTC,CASRDRGHGYTF
-,-,TRBJ1-5,TRBV21-1,TGTGCCAGCAGTGGCGGGGCGCGGAGCAATCAGCCCCAGCATTTT,CASSGGARSNQPQHF
-,-,TRBJ2-7,TRBV16,TGTGCCAGCAGCCAAGGCAGGGAACAGTACTTC,CASSQGREQYF